This T cell receptor beta chain was documented in a study of cytomegalovirus exposure and HLA in healthy donors (TCRdb year 2017). With respect to the entire study: According to an earlier analysis of around 600 of the donors, roughly 180 million T cells yielded roughly 100 million unique TCR beta sequences and 276 Gb of sequence data. An early release that covered some 630 HLA-typed donors contained approximately 320 gigabases of sequencing data and tens of millions of unique TCR sequences. Of the 300 to 500 genotyped donors, less than 85% were placed in the genetic ancestry cluster associated with self-reported Caucasian donors. The study aimed to test whether cataloging public T cell receptors could reveal signatures of past pathogen exposure. Using immunosequencing, the study profiled T cell repertoires from 550 to 750 subjects and related those repertoires to cytomegalovirus serostatus. In addition to the first cohort of 666 subjects, a separate validation cohort of some 120 different subjects was used. The study combined high-throughput TCR immunosequencing, statistical association of individual TCRs with disease status, and machine learning to predict cytomegalovirus infection status. In a later analysis, previously published TCR beta repertoires from 550 to 700 donors were re-analyzed and high-resolution HLA genotyping was added so that TCR occurrence patterns could be studied. Rather than using new phenotypic data, the later analysis identified candidate immune exposures from TCR beta sequences and from how often those sequences occurred across donors. To decide whether each TCR beta V gene segment behaved as functional or pseudogenic, an earlier analysis of approximately 600 of the donors relied on high-throughput TCR beta sequencing. Donor age, sex, ethnicity and CMV serostatus were compiled alongside the repertoire data. A later genetic analysis used genome-wide SNP genotypes for about 65% of the 666 donors, treating that subset as a discovery cohort. All discovery cohort repertoires had been generated using a single sequencing platform. HLA typing covered class I and class II loci at four-digit resolution. The number of donors typed differed by locus, with roughly 620-630 for A, B, C, DRB1 and DQB1, around 500 for DQA1, approximately 570 for DPA1, and some 450 for DPB1. Roughly five DR-DQ haplotypes were handled as single units for association and clustering, since linkage in the cohort was strong. On average, 235,054 unique TCR beta nucleotide sequences were sequenced per donor among 300 to 500 genotyped donors of the cohort, with roughly 18% of those sequences being non-productive.

The library was produced with the immunoSEQ multiplex PCR assay. A mixture of 60 forward primers for TCR Vbeta segments and 13 reverse primers for TCR Jbeta segments was used in the multiplex PCR. Amplification of the CDR3 region of rearranged TCR beta genes was performed with a multiplex PCR assay on genomic DNA. On the Illumina HiSeq System, the amplified TCR beta libraries were sequenced as 87-base-pair reads. Per the authors' processing: In a later analysis, some 80 million unique TCR beta chains were counted across the 650 to 750 repertoires, and roughly 10 million of these chains were shared by at least two donors. Raw reads were error-corrected and collapsed into unique sequences with a nearest-neighbor algorithm that merged closely related sequences to remove PCR and sequencing errors. V, D and J gene segments were assigned by aligning CDR3 sequences to IMGT reference sequences. For a sequence to be retained, a match of at least six nucleotides was required to both a V gene segment and a J gene segment. A rearrangement was called productive if the CDR3 had no stop codons and remained in frame with V and J, and every other rearrangement was called non-productive. CDR3 was defined by IMGT convention, running from the second conserved V-encoded cysteine to the conserved J-encoded phenylalanine. In an earlier analysis of around 540 of the donors, sequences lacking an unambiguous match to a single V gene segment were excluded. In an earlier analysis of 587 of the donors, V segments were called functional above 56.7% productive rearrangements and were called segregating when the between-donor standard deviation exceeded 5%. To diagnose cytomegalovirus status from the catalog of TCR beta chain sequences, a statistical classification framework was built. In a later analysis, TCR nucleotide sequences were compared against IMGT/GENE-DB human TR gene sequences so that V and J genes could be assigned. In a later analysis, CDR3 sequences and most-parsimonious VDJ recombination scenarios were assigned using the TCRdist pipeline. In a later analysis, each TCR beta chain was defined by its CDR3 amino acid sequence together with its V-gene family, and reads without a unique V-gene family were excluded. As a way to deal with suspected cross-contamination and a sequencing artifact, a later analysis dropped hundreds of nucleotide sequences that were highly shared and had low generation probability. In a later analysis, a clonal expansion index was calculated for each public chain from normalized within-repertoire ranks of inferred template counts. In a later analysis, generation probabilities were computed with a VDJ recombination model fitted to out-of-frame rearrangements, and the resulting probabilities were checked against IGoR. Hypergeometric tests were used in a later analysis to score TCR-TCR, TCR-HLA and TCR-CMV co-occurrence, with a repertoire-size bias correction applied to the TCR pairs. In a later analysis, false discovery rates were estimated by permuting HLA or CMV assignments 20 times. In a later analysis, co-occurring TCRs were grouped using DBSCAN, and TCRdist sequence similarity was added for clustering within HLA-allele-positive subsets. Repertoires with fewer than 30,000 or more than 120,000 public chains were left out of co-occurrence clustering, as were five repertoires with anomalous nucleotide sharing. This immuneACCESS table, as held by TCRdb, lists in-frame sequences with V and J called but not all clones. Of the missing ones, under half trace to an unresolved V gene in checked studies; the others have no known cause. The V and J calls and clone size come from that table; D and trimming were worked out from the DNA. For this sample the table gives 100,000 to 150,000 clones, of which around 74% were detected only once. Approximately 7% of the sample is held by the ten biggest clonotypes.

Overall study outcomes, separate from this receptor: In a later analysis, TCR association rates were found to vary across HLA loci, with the most associated TCRs seen for DRB1 alleles and the fewest for HLA-C alleles. In a later genetic analysis, a missense DCLRE1C variant was associated with V-gene and J-gene trimming of TCR beta chains, and the association was replicated in an independent cohort. The presence/absence analyses assumed that sequencing depth was roughly uniform across donors, and that assumption may not be true. Some IMGT-functional V segments, including TRBV6-2 and TRBV6-3, could not be distinguished by the 87-base-pair reads and were therefore excluded. According to a later analysis, most CMV-associated TCR beta chains appeared to be HLA-restricted, and the HLA associations seemed to be driven largely by CMV exposure. Because counts were too low, roughly 16 rarely observed V segments, including chromosome 9 orphons, were left out of the earlier analysis of a few hundred of the donors. Only TCR beta chains were sequenced in this cohort, and the absence of alpha or paired-chain data limited detectable features. Broadly in line with IMGT annotations, most TCR beta V segments showed up in productive rearrangements about 90% or about 30% of the time in an earlier analysis of 450 to 750 of the donors. The study gave a list of over 150 TCR beta chains associated with cytomegalovirus. For the cohort, immune exposure information was limited to CMV serostatus. Across donors, most TCR sequences were observed very rarely, whereas some public TCRs were present in many individuals. Correlated functional status among segregating V segments might be attributable to linkage disequilibrium, but an unknown experimental factor could not be ruled out. Several of the top co-occurrence clusters appeared to be linked to parvovirus B19, influenza, CMV and Epstein-Barr virus, according to a later analysis. Compared with the approximately 600-donor mean, donors in an Asian-associated ancestry cluster had fewer N-insertions in productive TCRs, according to a later genetic analysis. When HLA alleles, especially DR and DQ, strongly co-occurred, TCR associations were difficult to assign to individual alleles. Compared with equally common non-associated chains, HLA-associated TCR beta chains in a later analysis were more clonally expanded and had lower generation probabilities. In a later analysis, about 17,000 TCR beta sequences were associated with specific HLA alleles at a false discovery rate of 0.05. A group of highly shared sequence variants was considered likely to be a technical artifact of the sequencing pipeline. The authors suggested that the approach could potentially be extended to other disease states and immunological phenotypes. Because HLA typing was missing for some donors at each locus, association tests included only the typed subset. A further reported finding was that TCR beta sequences accurately predicted the HLA-A and HLA-B alleles for most subjects in the first cohort. In vitro tests confirmed that a few of the cytomegalovirus-associated TCR beta chains recognize cytomegalovirus antigens. The classifier was reported to diagnose cytomegalovirus status with high specificity and sensitivity in both the original cohort and the validation cohort.

The cohort comprised approximately 700 healthy bone marrow donors. All cohort members were sampled while nominally healthy, although unrecorded immune exposures were likely present. The donor was CMV seropositive and belonged to the group of 250 to 300 seropositive cohort members. A peripheral blood sample was provided by each donor, and peripheral blood mononuclear cells were used for TCR beta sequencing. Genomic DNA extraction from the blood cell samples was performed with the Qiagen DNeasy Blood Extraction Kit. This clone has a single count. The specificity of this receptor is unknown. Base qualities are not recorded, but no much larger clone differs from it by a single base. Measured from the cysteine to the phenylalanine, the CDR3 is 14 residues long. The retained sequence is limited to the CDR3, 42 bases, with the frame set at the first base. V loses 3 bases, J loses 6 bases, and the germline ends lie 11 bases apart. In the germline V gene (reference sequence), CDR1 corresponds to LNHDA and CDR2 to SQIVND.

The rearranged chain carries TRBV19 and TRBJ2-2, and TRBD1 may be the D gene, going by 6 matching bases. This TCR was sampled from a man aged 35 to 55 in good health and CMV-seropositive. The sequencing sample was made of PBMCs. The CDR3 region reads CASSIYRDAGELFF. DNA sequence: TGTGCCAGTAGTATCTACAGGGACGCCGGGGAGCTGTTTTTT.